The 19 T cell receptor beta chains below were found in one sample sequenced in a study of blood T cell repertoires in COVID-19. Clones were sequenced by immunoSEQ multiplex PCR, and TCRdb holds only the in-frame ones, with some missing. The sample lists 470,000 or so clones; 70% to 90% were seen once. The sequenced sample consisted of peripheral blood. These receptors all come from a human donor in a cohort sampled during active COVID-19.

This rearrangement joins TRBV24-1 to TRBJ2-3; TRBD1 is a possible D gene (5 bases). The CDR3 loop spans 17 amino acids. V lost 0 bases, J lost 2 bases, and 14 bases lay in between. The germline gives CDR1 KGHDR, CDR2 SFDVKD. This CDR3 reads CATSDLVRAFSTDTQYF. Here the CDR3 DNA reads TGTGCCACCAGTGATTTGGTCAGGGCCTTTTCCACAGATACGCAGTATTTT.

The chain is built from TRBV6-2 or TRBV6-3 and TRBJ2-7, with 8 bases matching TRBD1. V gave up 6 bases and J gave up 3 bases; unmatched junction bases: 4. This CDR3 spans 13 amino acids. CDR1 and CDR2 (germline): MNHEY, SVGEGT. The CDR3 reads CASSEDRDYEQYF. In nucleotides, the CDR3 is TGTGCCAGCAGCGAGGACAGGGACTACGAGCAGTACTTC.

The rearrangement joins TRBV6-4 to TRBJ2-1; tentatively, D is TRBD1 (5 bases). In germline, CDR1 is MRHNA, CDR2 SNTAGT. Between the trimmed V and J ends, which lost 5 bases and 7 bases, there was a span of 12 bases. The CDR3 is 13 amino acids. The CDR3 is CASSFSGKNEQFF. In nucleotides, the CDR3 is TGTGCCAGCAGTTTCTCAGGGAAGAATGAGCAGTTCTTC.

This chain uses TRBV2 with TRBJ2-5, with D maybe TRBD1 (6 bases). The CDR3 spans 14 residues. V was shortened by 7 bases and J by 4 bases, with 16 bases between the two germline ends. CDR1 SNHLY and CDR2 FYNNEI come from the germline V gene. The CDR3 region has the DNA TGTGCCAGCAAATGGGACATGCCCATAGAGACCCAGTACTTC. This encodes CASKWDMPIETQYF.

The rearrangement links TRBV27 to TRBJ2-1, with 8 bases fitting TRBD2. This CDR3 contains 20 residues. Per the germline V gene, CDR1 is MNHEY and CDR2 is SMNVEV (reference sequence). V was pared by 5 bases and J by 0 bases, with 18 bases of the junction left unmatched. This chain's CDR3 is CASSGTTSVSLTSSYNEQFF. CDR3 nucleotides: TGTGCCAGCAGTGGCACGACTAGCGTCTCGCTTACCTCCTCCTACAATGAGCAGTTCTTC.

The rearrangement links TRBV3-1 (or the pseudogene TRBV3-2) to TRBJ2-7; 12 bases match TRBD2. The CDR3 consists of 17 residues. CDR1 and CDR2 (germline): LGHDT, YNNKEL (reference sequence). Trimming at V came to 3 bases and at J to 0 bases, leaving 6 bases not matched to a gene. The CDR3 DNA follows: TGTGCCAGCAGCCACTTAGGGACTAGCGGGTTCTCCTACGAGCAGTACTTC. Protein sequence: CASSHLGTSGFSYEQYF.

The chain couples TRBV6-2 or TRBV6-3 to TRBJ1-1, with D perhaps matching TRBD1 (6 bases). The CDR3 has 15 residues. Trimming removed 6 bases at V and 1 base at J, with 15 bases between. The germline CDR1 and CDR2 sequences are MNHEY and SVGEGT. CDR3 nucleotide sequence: TGTGCCAGCAGCCGCGCCGGGACACCGAACACTGAAGCTTTCTTT. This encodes CASSRAGTPNTEAFF.

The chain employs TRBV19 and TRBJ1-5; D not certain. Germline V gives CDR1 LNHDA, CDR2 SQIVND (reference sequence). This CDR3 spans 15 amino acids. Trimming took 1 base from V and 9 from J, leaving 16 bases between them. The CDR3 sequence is CASSIVAQAEGPQHF. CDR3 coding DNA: TGTGCCAGTAGTATAGTCGCGCAGGCCGAGGGGCCCCAGCATTTT.

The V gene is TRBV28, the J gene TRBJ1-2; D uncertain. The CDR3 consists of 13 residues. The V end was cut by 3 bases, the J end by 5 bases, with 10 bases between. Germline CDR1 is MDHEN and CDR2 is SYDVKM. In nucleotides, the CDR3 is TGTGCCAGCAGTTTTACCGGTGCTTATGGCTACACCTTC. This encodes CASSFTGAYGYTF.

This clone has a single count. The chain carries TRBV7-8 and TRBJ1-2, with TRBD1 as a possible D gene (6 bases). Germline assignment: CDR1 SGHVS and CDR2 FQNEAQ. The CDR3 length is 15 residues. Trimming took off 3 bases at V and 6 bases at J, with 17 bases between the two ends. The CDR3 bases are TGTGCCAGCAGCTTCACAGGGAAGGGTCGGCATGGCTACACCTTC. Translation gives CASSFTGKGRHGYTF.

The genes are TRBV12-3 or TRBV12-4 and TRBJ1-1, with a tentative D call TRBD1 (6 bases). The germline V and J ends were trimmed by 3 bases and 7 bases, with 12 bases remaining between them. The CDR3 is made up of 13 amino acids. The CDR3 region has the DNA TGTGCCAGCAGTTTTACCACAGGGAGTGAAGCTTTCTTT. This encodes CASSFTTGSEAFF.

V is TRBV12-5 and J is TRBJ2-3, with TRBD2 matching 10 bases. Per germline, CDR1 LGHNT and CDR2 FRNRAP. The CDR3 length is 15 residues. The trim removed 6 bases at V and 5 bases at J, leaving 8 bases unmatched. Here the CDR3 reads CASGQGLAEGDTQYF. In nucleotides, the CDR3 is TGTGCTAGTGGCCAAGGACTAGCGGAAGGAGATACGCAGTATTTT. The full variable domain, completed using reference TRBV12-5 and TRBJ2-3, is DARVTQTPRHKVTEMGQEVTMRCQPILGHNTVFWYRQTMMQGLELLAYFRNRAPLDDSGMPKDRFSAEMPDATLATLKIQPSEPRDSAVYFCASGQGLAEGDTQYFGPGTRLTVL.

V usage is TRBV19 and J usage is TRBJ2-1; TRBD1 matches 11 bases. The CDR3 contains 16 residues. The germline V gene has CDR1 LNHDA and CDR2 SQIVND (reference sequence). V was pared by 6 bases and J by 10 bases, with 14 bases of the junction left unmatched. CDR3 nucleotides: TGTGCCAGTAGCCCCCCAGGGACAGGGGGTTCGTGGGAGCAGTTCTTC. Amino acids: CASSPPGTGGSWEQFF.

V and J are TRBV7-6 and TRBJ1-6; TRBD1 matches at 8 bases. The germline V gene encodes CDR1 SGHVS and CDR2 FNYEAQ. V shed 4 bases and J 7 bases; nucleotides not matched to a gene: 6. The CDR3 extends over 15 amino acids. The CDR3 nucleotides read TGTGCCAGCAGCTCGGGACAGGCTGGGAATTCACCCCTCCACTTT. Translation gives CASSSGQAGNSPLHF.

The CDR3 DNA follows: TGTGCCAGCAGCGCCCACCCAGGGACTAGCGGGACCTACAATGAGCAGTTCTTC. It specifies CASSAHPGTSGTYNEQFF. This chain links TRBV7-3 with TRBJ2-1, with 13 nucleotides matching TRBD2. Germline CDR1 reads SGHTA; CDR2 reads FQGTGA. Germline trimming cut 5 bases from V and 2 bases from J; bases unmatched to any gene: 9. The CDR3 is 18 amino acids.

The chain's CDR3 is CASSIDRVEEQYF. The CDR3 DNA reads as TGTGCCAGTAGTATAGACAGGGTTGAGGAGCAGTACTTC. The rearrangement uses TRBV19 and TRBJ2-7; D is perhaps TRBD1 (5 bases). Germline CDR1 LNHDA, CDR2 SQIVND (reference sequence). The length of the CDR3 is 13 residues. V lost 0 bases and J 7 bases, leaving 10 bases between the germline ends.

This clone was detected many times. The CDR3 DNA reads as TGTGCCAGCAGCGGGGGACTAGCGGACCCCAAAAACATTCAGTACTTC. As protein: CASSGGLADPKNIQYF. V usage is TRBV13 and J usage is TRBJ2-4, with TRBD2 identical over 11 bases. The germline CDR1 and CDR2 sequences are PRHDT and FYEKMQ (reference sequence). With 5 bases clipped from V and 2 bases from J, the junction kept 5 bases outside the gene matches. This CDR3 is built from 16 residues.

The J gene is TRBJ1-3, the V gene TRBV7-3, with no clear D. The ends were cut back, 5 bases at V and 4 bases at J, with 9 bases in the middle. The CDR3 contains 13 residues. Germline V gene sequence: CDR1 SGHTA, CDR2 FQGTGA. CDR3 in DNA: TGTGCCAGCAGCCCCGGGGTCGGAAACACCATATATTTT. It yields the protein CASSPGVGNTIYF.

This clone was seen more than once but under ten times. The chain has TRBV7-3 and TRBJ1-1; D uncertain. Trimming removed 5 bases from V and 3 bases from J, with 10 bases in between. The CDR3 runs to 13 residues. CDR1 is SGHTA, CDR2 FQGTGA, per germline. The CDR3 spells CASSTDGDTEAFF. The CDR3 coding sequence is TGTGCCAGCAGCACCGACGGGGACACTGAAGCTTTCTTT.